The 8 T cell receptor beta chains given below trace back to one sample, sequenced in a study of early stage breast cancer tumors. Sequencing used immunoSEQ multiplex PCR; TCRdb keeps in-frame clones, though not all of them. This table holds around 71,000 clones, more than 60% found once. The sample taken for sequencing was blood. The receptors here all came from a person between 60 and 70 years old with breast cancer.

V usage is TRBV2 and J usage is TRBJ2-7, with 12 bases lining up with TRBD1. This CDR3 has 14 amino acids. From germline, CDR1 is SNHLY and CDR2 FYNNEI. J was trimmed by 5 bases and V by 6 bases; bases with no gene match: 5. DNA of the CDR3: TGTGCCAGCAGCCGGGACAGGGGGCCCCACGAGCAGTACTTC. Amino acid sequence: CASSRDRGPHEQYF. The whole variable domain, filled in from reference TRBV2 and TRBJ2-7, reads EPEVTQTPSHQVTQMGQEVILRCVPISNHLYFYWYRQILGQKVEFLVSFYNNEISEKSEIFDDQFSVERPDGSNFTLKIRSTKLEDSAMYFCASSRDRGPHEQYFGPGTRLTVT.

This clone was counted between two and nine times. V gene TRBV5-1 combines with J gene TRBJ2-2; 12 bases match TRBD2. Germline loops: CDR1 SGHRS, CDR2 YFSETQ. The trim removed 4 bases at V and 0 bases at J, leaving 4 bases unmatched. The CDR3 is 17 amino acids. CDR3 coding DNA: TGCGCCAGCAGCGTGACTAGCGGGGGATCGAACACCGGGGAGCTGTTTTTT. Its translation is CASSVTSGGSNTGELFF. The full variable domain, in which reference TRBV5-1 and TRBJ2-2 provide the parts outside the CDR3, is KAGVTQTPRYLIKTRGQQVTLSCSPISGHRSVSWYQQTPGQGLQFLFEYFSETQRNKGNFPGRFSGRQFSNSRSEMNVSTLELGDSALYLCASSVTSGGSNTGELFFGEGSRLTVL.

The rearrangement links TRBV19 to TRBJ2-7; D gene uncertain. Germline values: CDR1 LNHDA, CDR2 SQIVND (reference sequence). V gave up 5 bases and J gave up 4 bases, with 15 bases separating them. The CDR3 covers 14 residues. The CDR3 reads CASSARVDSYEQYF. CDR3 DNA: TGTGCCAGTAGTGCCCGGGTCGACTCGTACGAGCAGTACTTC.

This chain joins TRBV7-9 and TRBJ2-3, with TRBD2 matching over 10 bases. This CDR3 region has 16 residues. Looked up from germline, CDR1 is SEHNR and CDR2 is FQNEAQ (reference sequence). V gave up 1 base and J gave up 0 bases; unmatched junction bases: 1. As DNA, the CDR3 is TGTGCCAGCAGCTTAGGTAGCGGGGGGAGCACAGATACGCAGTATTTT. Translating gives CASSLGSGGSTDTQYF.

DNA for the CDR3: TGTGCCAGCAGTTACGGAACTAGCGGGGGGACCAGTGAGCAGTTCTTC. Translating gives CASSYGTSGGTSEQFF. The chain carries TRBV6-5 and TRBJ2-1; TRBD2 aligns across 12 bases. There are 16 residues in the CDR3. V lost 2 bases, J lost 9 bases, and 8 bases stayed unmatched. Per the germline V gene, CDR1 is MNHEY and CDR2 is SVGAGI.

V gene TRBV30 combines with J gene TRBJ1-2, with D uncertain. V dropped 4 bases and J dropped 1 base, with 16 bases sitting between them. Germline V gene data show CDR1 as GTSNPN and CDR2 as SVGIG (reference sequence). The CDR3 contains 15 residues. CDR3 amino acids: CAWTATANLNYGYTF. The CDR3 DNA reads TGTGCCTGGACCGCTACAGCCAACCTTAACTATGGCTACACCTTC.

The V gene is TRBV15, the J gene TRBJ1-2; the D is unclear. Germline lookup yields CDR1 LNHNV and CDR2 YYDKDF (reference sequence). The CDR3 is made up of 13 amino acids. The germline V and J ends were trimmed by 1 base and 3 bases, with 6 bases remaining between them. In DNA form, the CDR3 reads TGTGCCACCAGCAGAGCCGTTTACTATGGCTACACCTTC. Translated: CATSRAVYYGYTF.

The J gene is TRBJ1-3, the V gene TRBV29-1; D not resolved. CDR3 length: 13 residues. Germline CDR1 reads SQVTM; CDR2 reads ANQGSEA. V lost 4 bases and J lost 4, with 11 bases in between. The CDR3 spells CSVAETRGNTIYF. DNA of the CDR3: TGCAGCGTTGCGGAGACTAGGGGAAACACCATATATTTT.